This T cell receptor (beta chain) originates from a study of blood T cell repertoires in COVID-19. Looking at the study overall: The United States, Italy and Spain supplied acute and convalescent COVID-19 samples.

Deletions cut 1 base from V and 6 bases from J, with 7 bases between. The CDR3 is 11 amino acids. Looked up from germline, CDR1 is SQVTM and CDR2 is ANQGSEA. Here immunoSEQ multiplex PCR was the method, and the copy in TCRdb shows in-frame clones only, minus some. The sample contains a few hundred thousand clones, more than 70% of which appear only once. Sequencing was carried out using peripheral blood. This chain links TRBV29-1 with TRBJ2-7, with TRBD2 as a possible D gene (5 bases). This receptor was taken from a young woman who had recovered from COVID-19. The CDR3 spells CSVEGAGEQYF. CDR3 bases: TGCAGCGTTGAAGGGGCGGGCGAGCAGTACTTC.